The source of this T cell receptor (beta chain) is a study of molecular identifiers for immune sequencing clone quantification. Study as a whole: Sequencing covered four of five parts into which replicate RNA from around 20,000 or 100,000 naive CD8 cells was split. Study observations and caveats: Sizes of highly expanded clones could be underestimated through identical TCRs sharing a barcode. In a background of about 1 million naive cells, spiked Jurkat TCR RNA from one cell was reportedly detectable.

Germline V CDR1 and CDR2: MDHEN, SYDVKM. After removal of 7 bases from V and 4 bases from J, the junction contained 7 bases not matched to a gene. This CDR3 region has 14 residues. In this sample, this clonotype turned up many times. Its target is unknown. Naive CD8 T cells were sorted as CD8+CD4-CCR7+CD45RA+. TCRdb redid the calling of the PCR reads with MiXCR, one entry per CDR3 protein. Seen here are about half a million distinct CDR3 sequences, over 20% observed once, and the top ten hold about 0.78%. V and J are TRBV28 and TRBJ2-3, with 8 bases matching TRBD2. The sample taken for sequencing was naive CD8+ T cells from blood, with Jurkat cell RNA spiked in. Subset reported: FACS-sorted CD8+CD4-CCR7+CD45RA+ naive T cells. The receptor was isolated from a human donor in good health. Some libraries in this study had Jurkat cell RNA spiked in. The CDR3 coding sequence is TGTGCCAGCACGAGGACTAGCTTGGCAGATACGCAGTATTTT. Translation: CASTRTSLADTQYF. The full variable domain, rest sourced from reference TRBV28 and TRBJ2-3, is DVKVTQSSRYLVKRTGEKVFLECVQDMDHENMFWYRQDPGLGLRLIYFSYDVKMKEKGDIPEGYSVSREKKERFSLILESASTNQTSMYLCASTRTSLADTQYFGPGTRLTVL.